This T cell receptor beta chain was obtained from a study of cytomegalovirus exposure and HLA in healthy donors. Study-wide results and caveats: In the roughly 120 validation repertoires, 94% of cluster scores exceeded 0, per a later analysis. The authors listed 164 TCR beta chains as cytomegalovirus-associated.

Details on this clone: The antigen remains unidentified.

This CDR3 has 15 residues. V was trimmed by 3 bases and J by 7 bases, leaving 15 bases between them. Germline CDR1 reads MNHNS; CDR2 reads SASEGT. Sequencing used immunoSEQ multiplex PCR; TCRdb keeps in-frame clones, though not all of them. The table records about 150,000 clones, 70% to 90% of them present only once. V gene TRBV6-1 combines with J gene TRBJ1-4; D is perhaps TRBD1 (6 bases). This TCR came from a woman aged 18 to 35 in good health and CMV-seropositive. The material sequenced was PBMCs. CDR3 protein: CASSDGQMGGEKLFF. The CDR3 bases are TGTGCCAGCAGTGACGGACAGATGGGCGGTGAAAAACTGTTTTTT.